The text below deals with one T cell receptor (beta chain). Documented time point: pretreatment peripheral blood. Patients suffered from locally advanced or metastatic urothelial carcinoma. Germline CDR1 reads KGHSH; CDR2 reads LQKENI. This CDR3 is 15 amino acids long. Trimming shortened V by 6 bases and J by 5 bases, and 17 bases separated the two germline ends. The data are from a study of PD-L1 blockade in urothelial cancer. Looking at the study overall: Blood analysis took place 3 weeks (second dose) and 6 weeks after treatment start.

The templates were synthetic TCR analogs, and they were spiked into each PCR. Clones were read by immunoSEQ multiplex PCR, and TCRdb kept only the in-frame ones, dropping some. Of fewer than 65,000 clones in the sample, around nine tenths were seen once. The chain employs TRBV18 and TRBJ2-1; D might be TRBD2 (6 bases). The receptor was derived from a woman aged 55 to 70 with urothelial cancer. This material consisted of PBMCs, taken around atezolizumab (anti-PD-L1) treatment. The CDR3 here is CASSPSRTTDNEQFF. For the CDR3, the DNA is TGTGCCAGCTCCCCCAGCCGGACTACCGACAATGAGCAGTTCTTC.